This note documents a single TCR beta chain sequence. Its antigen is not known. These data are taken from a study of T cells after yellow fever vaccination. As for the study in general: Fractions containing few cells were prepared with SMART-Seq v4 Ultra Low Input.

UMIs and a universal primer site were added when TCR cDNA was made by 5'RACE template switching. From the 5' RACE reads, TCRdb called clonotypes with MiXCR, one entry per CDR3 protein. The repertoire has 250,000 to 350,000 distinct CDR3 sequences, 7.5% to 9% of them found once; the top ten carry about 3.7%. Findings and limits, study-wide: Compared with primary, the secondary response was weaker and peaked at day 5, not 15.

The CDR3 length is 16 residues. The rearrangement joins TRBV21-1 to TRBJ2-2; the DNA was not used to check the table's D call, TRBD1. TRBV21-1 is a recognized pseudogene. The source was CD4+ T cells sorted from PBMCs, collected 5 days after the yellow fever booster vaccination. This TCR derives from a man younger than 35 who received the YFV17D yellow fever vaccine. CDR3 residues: CASSKRTGGAAGELFF. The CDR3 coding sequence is TGTGCCAGCAGCAAAAGAACAGGGGGCGCGGCCGGGGAGCTGTTTTTT.